This note documents a single TCR beta chain sequence. This clonotype was picked up a small number of times. What antigen it recognizes has not been identified. No base-level quality is on record; no much larger clone is a single base apart. These data are taken from a study of early T cells in non-severe SARS-CoV-2 infection (dated by TCRdb to the early 2020s). Regarding the research as a whole: Bulk RNA from unsorted whole blood was used for TCR sequencing, so alpha and beta chains could not be paired.

This was a case-control study nested in a cohort of healthcare workers in London, UK, who had nasopharyngeal swab PCR tests and blood samples taken every week. Healthcare workers were recruited between 23 and 31 March 2020, during the week of the UK lockdown, and were followed weekly for up to roughly 16 weeks. The library was prepared using 5' RACE. TCRdb records NextSeq 500 as the sequencer. In the TCR library protocol, unique molecular identifiers were attached to individual cDNA molecules to correct for PCR bias and sequencing error. Sequencing covered both TCR alpha and beta chains, and within each sample the abundances of alpha and beta sequences were tightly co-correlated. Per the original workflow: Decombinator V4 was used to annotate TCR sequences for V gene, J gene and CDR3. TCRs were defined as expanded if a significant change between any two time points was detected under a Poisson model with p below 0.0001. TCR abundances were normalised to the total number of TCRs sequenced per sample and expressed as counts per million. MAIT TCRs were defined by TRAV1-2 paired with TRAJ12, TRAJ20 or TRAJ33, and iNKT TCRs by TRAV10 paired with TRAJ18. VDJdb, accessed 1 November 2021, was searched for CMV, EBV and SARS-CoV-2 annotated TCRs, excluding TCRs annotated for multiple antigens. The public reads were quality trimmed at Q25 with fastp and then assembled into clones with MiXCR by TCRdb, keeping productive beta chains. Duplicate CDR3 protein sequences are folded into a single record with the most common DNA and genes. TCRdb, not the original authors, processed these V and J calls. This sample comprises fewer than 80,000 distinct CDR3 sequences, less than 15% of them detected only once. About 5.2% of the sample comes from the top ten.

Ends trimmed: V by 3 bases, J by 4 bases; bases unmatched to a gene: 9. In the germline V gene, CDR1 corresponds to SGHRS and CDR2 to YFSETQ. Inclusive of the bounding cysteine and phenylalanine, the CDR3 is 16 residues long. Here the CDR3 DNA is all that survives: 48 bases in frame from base 1. Paper-wide results and their limitations: VDJdb matching was skewed toward anti-spike CD8 responses and likely underestimated virus-specific expansions by missing private and CD4 specificities.

This clonotype was obtained from an adult who was a healthcare worker with PCR-confirmed SARS-CoV-2 infection or an uninfected control (not recorded which). The rearrangement combines TRBV5-1 with TRBJ2-2, and TRBD1 aligns with 7 junction nucleotides. What was sequenced was whole blood. The nucleotide sequence is TGCGCCAGCAGCTGGGGACAGTCCGGAACCACCGGGGAGCTGTTTTTT. This yields the protein CASSWGQSGTTGELFF.